One and the same sample provided the 14 T cell receptor beta chains below, sequenced in a study of beta chain features in type 1 diabetes. Every isolated RNA sample was fully reverse transcribed, so sequencing captured expressed TCRB transcripts. The assay was immunoSEQ multiplex PCR, and TCRdb's table has in-frame clones only and misses some. The top ten hold just under 0.035% of the sample, which has some 230,000 clones, 9.6% seen once. The sample consisted of naive CD4+ T cells from blood. Source of these receptors: a woman aged 18-29 years in good health.

This clone turned up a few times. The chain carries TRBV6-1 and TRBJ2-2, with no clear D. This CDR3 spans 13 amino acids. Germline V lookup: CDR1 MNHNS, CDR2 SASEGT. Trimming stripped 4 bases from V and 2 bases from J, with 5 bases between. The CDR3 loop is CASSAGNTGELFF. CDR3 in DNA: TGTGCCAGCAGTGCAGGAAACACCGGGGAGCTGTTTTTT.

This clone was seen a handful of times. V is TRBV9 and J is TRBJ2-1; D possibly corresponds to TRBD1 (5 bases). The germline V gene encodes CDR1 SGDLS and CDR2 YYNGEE. Trimming took 2 bases from V and 0 from J, leaving 12 bases between them. This CDR3 spans 16 amino acids. The CDR3 protein is CASSVQGSHSYNEQFF. For the CDR3, the DNA is TGTGCCAGCAGCGTTCAGGGCTCCCACTCCTACAATGAGCAGTTCTTC.

This clone has a handful of counts. The chain couples TRBV9 to TRBJ2-1; tentative D call: TRBD1 (6 bases). Trimming took off 0 bases at V and 6 bases at J, with 19 bases between the two ends. This CDR3 is built from 17 residues. The V gene's germline CDR1 is SGDLS and CDR2 YYNGEE. The CDR3 DNA is TGTGCCAGCAGCGTAGACATAACTGGGGGCCCACTCAATGAGCAGTTCTTC. Its translation is CASSVDITGGPLNEQFF.

The sample holds a few counts of this clone. The CDR3: CASSPGTSGRAITTGELFF. In DNA form, the CDR3 reads TGTGCCAGCAGCCCAGGGACTAGCGGGAGGGCCATCACAACCGGGGAGCTGTTTTTT. The J gene is TRBJ2-2, the V gene TRBV7-9, with 16 bases that match TRBD2. CDR1 and CDR2 (germline): SEHNR, FQNEAQ (reference sequence). The CDR3 is 19 residues long. After removal of 5 bases from V and 5 bases from J, the junction contained 11 bases not matched to a gene.

The chain employs TRBV10-3 and TRBJ2-1; 7 bases agree with TRBD1. The CDR3 sequence is 13 residues long. Looked up from germline, CDR1 is ENHRY and CDR2 is SYGVKD. The ends lost 7 bases at V and 4 bases at J; junction bases unmatched: 4. The CDR3 DNA reads as TGTGCCATCAACCGGGACAGATACAATGAGCAGTTCTTC. Translating it yields CAINRDRYNEQFF.

This chain connects TRBV6-5 to TRBJ1-1, with TRBD1 matching 8 bases. The V segment lost 5 bases and the J segment 1 base; nucleotides outside the gene matches: 6. This CDR3 spans 15 amino acids. The germline CDR1 and CDR2 sequences are MNHEY and SVGAGI. CDR3 in amino acids: CASSQNRGGNTEAFF. In DNA form, the CDR3 reads TGTGCCAGCAGTCAAAACAGGGGGGGGAACACTGAAGCTTTCTTT.

The chain is built from TRBV18 and TRBJ1-1, with no clear D. CDR1 is KGHSH, CDR2 LQKENI, per germline. The CDR3 has 15 amino acids. V shed 6 bases and J shed 3 bases, with 17 bases lying between them. CDR3 protein: CASSLTVIGDTEAFF. As DNA, the CDR3 is TGTGCCAGCTCCCTTACGGTAATCGGGGACACTGAAGCTTTCTTT.

In its sample, this clone was seen a few times. The DNA for the CDR3 is TGTGCCAGCAGTTACAGGGCAGGGGTCTACGAGCAGTACTTC. Translation gives CASSYRAGVYEQYF. The chain recombines TRBV6-5 with TRBJ2-7, with D possibly being TRBD1 (6 bases). V lost 2 bases, J lost 3 bases, and 11 bases lay in between. The CDR3 has 14 residues. Germline assignment: CDR1 MNHEY and CDR2 SVGAGI.

This clone came up a few times. Here the CDR3 reads CASSLSASGILSYEQYF. In DNA form, the CDR3 reads TGTGCCAGCAGCTTATCAGCTAGCGGGATTTTGTCCTACGAGCAGTACTTC. This chain uses TRBV7-2 with TRBJ2-7, with 9 positions matching TRBD2. The germline V gene has CDR1 SGHTA and CDR2 FQGNSA. The length of the CDR3 is 17 residues. J was trimmed by 1 base and V by 2 bases; bases with no gene match: 9.

The chain recombines TRBV6-1 with TRBJ2-5; TRBD1 matches at 7 bases. The tail of the sequence fits TRBJ2-7 better, so the J call may be wrong. Germline CDR1 reads MNHNS; CDR2 reads SASEGT. The CDR3 length is 13 residues. The chain's CDR3 is CASSEGQGIEQYF. The CDR3, as DNA: TGTGCCAGCAGTGAAGGACAGGGTATCGAGCAGTACTTC.

J is TRBJ1-4 and V is TRBV5-4; 9 bases map to TRBD1. V trimming: 2 bases; J trimming: 8 bases; junction bases outside the gene matches: 4. Germline CDR1 is SGHNT and CDR2 is YYREEE (reference sequence). The CDR3 is 14 amino acids. The DNA for the CDR3 is TGTGCCAGCAGCTTCACAGGGGGCAGGGAAAAACTGTTTTTT. Translated: CASSFTGGREKLFF.

V is TRBV4-1 and J is TRBJ2-3, with a weak D call TRBD2 (5 bases). In germline, CDR1 is MGHRA, CDR2 YSYEKL. Trimming cost V 4 bases and J 4 bases, with 18 bases left between them. The length of the CDR3 is 16 residues. The CDR3 region has the DNA TGCGCCAGCAGCCCCCCGGGCGCTCAGAGGGCAGATACGCAGTATTTT. Its translation is CASSPPGAQRADTQYF.

This clone was recorded a few times. The chain couples TRBV19 to TRBJ1-2, with no clear D. V dropped 3 bases and J dropped 4 bases, with 12 bases sitting between them. Germline CDR1 and CDR2: LNHDA and SQIVND (reference sequence). The CDR3 loop spans 14 amino acids. The CDR3 DNA is TGTGCCAGTAGTATTAACCATTCCGGCTATGGCTACACCTTC. It yields the protein CASSINHSGYGYTF.

This clone has a handful of counts. The V call is TRBV11-2, the J call TRBJ2-2, with D maybe TRBD2 (5 bases). V lost 2 bases and J 6 bases, leaving 7 bases between the germline ends. Germline CDR1 is SGHAT and CDR2 is FQNNGV. This CDR3 is built from 13 residues. CDR3 protein: CASSLRGSGELFF. The CDR3, as DNA: TGTGCCAGCAGCTTACGAGGGTCCGGGGAGCTGTTTTTT.